This TCR beta chain comes out of a study of T cell repertoires in cytomegalovirus infection. Study-wide context: An indication of both CMV infection and matching HLA type came from public TCR beta signatures. Findings and limits, study-wide: In two of eight donors, the top clonotype was HLA-C-restricted CMV-specific.

Only a few counts were recorded for this clonotype. Its antigen is undetermined. MiXCR, applied by TCRdb to the reads, yields one record per CDR3 protein. The table has about 330,000 distinct CDR3 sequences, nearly 35% seen once; the top ten hold 13%. This CDR3 comprises 17 residues. V was pared by 0 bases and J by 3 bases, with 5 bases of the junction left unmatched. The germline CDR1 and CDR2 sequences are LGHNA and YSLEER. The origin of this receptor is a human donor in good health (CMV status not recorded). Some clones in this sample may be carry-over from other donors' samples. Specimen: cultured PBMCs, collected from culture after CMV antigen stimulation. The gene calls are TRBV4-3 and TRBJ2-2; 9 nucleotides line up with TRBD1. The CDR3 loop is CASSQDPGTGHTGELFF. The DNA of the CDR3 is TGCGCCAGCAGCCAAGACCCCGGGACAGGGCACACCGGGGAGCTGTTTTTT.